Presented here are 12 T cell receptor beta chains from one specimen sequenced in a study of T cells in narcolepsy. Profiled with immunoSEQ multiplex PCR; TCRdb holds only in-frame clones, not every one. This sample has 25,000 to 35,000 clones, with about 90% found just once. Source material: CD45RA- memory CD4+ T cells from PBMCs. Receptors originate from a human donor with narcolepsy.

The gene calls are TRBV7-6 and TRBJ2-1; TRBD2 aligns across 10 bases. With 5 bases clipped from V and 5 bases from J, the junction kept 6 bases outside the gene matches. The CDR3 extends over 15 amino acids. CDR1 is SGHVS, CDR2 FNYEAQ, per germline. The DNA for the CDR3 is TGTGCCAGCAGCCCTCTAGCGGGAGTGAACAATGAGCAGTTCTTC. It codes for CASSPLAGVNNEQFF.

The chain combines TRBV19 with TRBJ1-1; 7 bases line up with TRBD1. The CDR3 runs to 13 residues. J lost 10 bases, V lost 5 bases, and 10 bases had no gene match. Looked up from germline, CDR1 is LNHDA and CDR2 is SQIVND (reference sequence). The CDR3 nucleotides are TGTGCCAGTAGTCCCGACAGGGAGTTTAGAGCTTTCTTT. It translates to CASSPDREFRAFF.

This chain links TRBV29-1 with TRBJ1-5; 10 nucleotides line up with TRBD1. Trimming at V came to 7 bases and at J to 4 bases, leaving 10 bases not matched to a gene. CDR1 is SQVTM and CDR2 is ANQGSEA in the germline V gene. CDR3 length: 15 residues. The CDR3 DNA reads as TGCAGCGGAACAGGGACAGGGGTTCGTAATCAGCCCCAGCATTTT. It yields the protein CSGTGTGVRNQPQHF. The full variable domain, completed using reference TRBV29-1 and TRBJ1-5, is SAVISQKPSRDICQRGTSLTIQCQVDSQVTMMFWYRQQPGQSLTLIATANQGSEATYESGFVIDKFPISRPNLTFSTLTVSNMSPEDSSIYLCSGTGTGVRNQPQHFGDGTRLSIL.

This chain links TRBV19 with TRBJ2-7; D is uncertain. The CDR3 contains 14 residues. CDR1 LNHDA and CDR2 SQIVND come from the germline V gene (reference sequence). The V and J ends lost 7 bases and 1 base respectively, with 14 bases between them. CDR3 nucleotides: TGTGCCAGTAACCGAGGCAGGAATTCCTACGAGCAGTACTTC. Translating gives CASNRGRNSYEQYF.

This chain joins TRBV5-1 and TRBJ2-6; D is uncertain. CDR1 is SGHRS and CDR2 is YFSETQ in the germline V gene. V gave up 9 bases and J gave up 1 base, with 11 bases separating them. The CDR3 has 14 amino acids. DNA of the CDR3: TGCGCCACCTCCGAACTATCTGGGGCCAACGTCCTGACTTTC. This gives the protein CATSELSGANVLTF.

The CDR3 loop is CASSEGVGQPQHF. The CDR3 coding sequence is TGTGCCAGCAGTGAAGGGGTCGGCCAGCCCCAGCATTTT. This chain links TRBV6-4 with TRBJ1-5, with D perhaps TRBD1 (5 bases). Germline loops: CDR1 MRHNA, CDR2 SNTAGT. The ends were cut back, 3 bases at V and 7 bases at J, with 10 bases in the middle. The CDR3 spans 13 residues.

The chain uses TRBV5-1 and TRBJ1-1; D is perhaps TRBD1 (5 bases). Germline V gene sequence: CDR1 SGHRS, CDR2 YFSETQ. The CDR3 length is 14 residues. V dropped 4 bases and J dropped 2 bases, with 12 bases sitting between them. This chain's CDR3 is CASSRDGYNTEAFF. The CDR3 region has the DNA TGCGCCAGCAGCCGGGACGGTTATAACACTGAAGCTTTCTTT.

This clone was counted only a few times. This rearrangement joins TRBV16 to TRBJ2-2; D remains ambiguous. Germline CDR1 reads KGHSY; CDR2 reads FQNENV. V was cut by 2 bases and J by 4 bases, with 11 bases left in between. The CDR3 covers 15 residues. The CDR3, as DNA: TGTGCCAGCAGCCAAACAACCCCGGGCACCGGGGAGCTGTTTTTT. Amino acids: CASSQTTPGTGELFF.

This clone showed up just a few times. The rearrangement links TRBV11-1 to TRBJ2-3, with D maybe TRBD2 (6 bases). Per germline, CDR1 SGHAT and CDR2 FQDESV (reference sequence). CDR3 length equals 17 residues. V was clipped by 2 bases and J by 0 bases, with 15 bases between them. The CDR3 bases are TGTGCCAGCAGCTTAAGAGTAGCGGCGATGAGCACAGATACGCAGTATTTT. This sequence encodes CASSLRVAAMSTDTQYF.

V and J are TRBV10-3 and TRBJ2-1, with TRBD2 identical over 11 bases. CDR1 is ENHRY and CDR2 is SYGVKD in the germline V gene. The CDR3 runs 15 residues. Germline trimming cut 8 bases from V and 5 bases from J; bases unmatched to any gene: 8. The CDR3 DNA sequence: TGTGCCATCGGGAAAGGGACTAGCGGAAACAATGAGCAGTTCTTC. Its translation is CAIGKGTSGNNEQFF.

The chain carries TRBV7-7 and TRBJ2-3, with TRBD1 as a possible D gene (5 bases). CDR1 is SSHAT and CDR2 is FNYEAQ in the germline V gene (reference sequence). V was shortened by 8 bases and J by 2 bases, with 11 bases between the two germline ends. CDR3 size: 13 residues. CDR3 region: CASGPTVTDTQYF. Written as DNA, the CDR3 is TGTGCCAGCGGTCCGACAGTCACAGATACGCAGTATTTT.

The V call is TRBV7-2, the J call TRBJ1-6, with D possibly being TRBD1 (6 bases). Trimming took 5 bases from V and 10 from J, leaving 15 bases between them. In germline, CDR1 is SGHTA, CDR2 FQGNSA. This CDR3 is 14 amino acids long. The CDR3, as DNA: TGTGCCAGCAGCCCTCAGGGGCTTGGGTCACCCCTCCACTTT. It translates to CASSPQGLGSPLHF.